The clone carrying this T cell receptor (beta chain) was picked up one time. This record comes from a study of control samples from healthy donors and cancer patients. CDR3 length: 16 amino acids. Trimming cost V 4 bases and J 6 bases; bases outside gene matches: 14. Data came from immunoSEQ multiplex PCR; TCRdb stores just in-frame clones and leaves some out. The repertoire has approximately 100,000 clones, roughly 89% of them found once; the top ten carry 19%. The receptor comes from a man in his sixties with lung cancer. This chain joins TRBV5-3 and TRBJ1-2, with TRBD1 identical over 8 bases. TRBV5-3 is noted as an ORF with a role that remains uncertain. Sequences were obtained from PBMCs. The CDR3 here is CARSGLRWQGANGYTF. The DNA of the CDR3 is TGTGCCAGAAGCGGGCTAAGGTGGCAGGGGGCAAATGGCTACACCTTC.